The following is a TCR beta chain sequence with its context. Original analysis: Using reference gene primer amplification, nucleated cell counts were estimated. Only in-frame clones appear in the TCRdb table, and some are missing; sequencing was by immunoSEQ multiplex PCR. V and J calls and clone size come straight from that table; D and trimming were deduced from the DNA. This sample has about 280,000 clones, with 86% found just once. The germline gives CDR1 SGHAT, CDR2 FQNNGV. Trimming cost V 5 bases and J 4 bases; bases outside gene matches: 8. This CDR3 has 16 residues. This entry comes from a study of blood T cell repertoires in COVID-19. Background on the study: From T cells, B-cell-depleted T cells, or PBMCs came the material, which was cDNA or gDNA.

The clonotype was recovered from a woman in her thirties who had recovered from COVID-19. This chain uses TRBV11-2 with TRBJ2-3; 11 positions agree with TRBD2. Sample: peripheral blood. CDR3 in DNA: TGTGCCAGCAGCACCTCTAGCGGGAGGACGCCAGATACGCAGTATTTT. Translated, it gives CASSTSSGRTPDTQYF.